The next 9 T cell receptor beta chains were all read from a single sample in a study of blood T cell repertoires in COVID-19. The method was immunoSEQ multiplex PCR; TCRdb's version includes in-frame clones alone and lacks a portion of them. This table holds about 170,000 clones, 79% found once. Sequencing was carried out using PBMCs or T cells enriched from blood (not recorded which). These TCRs come from a woman in her seventies in a cohort exposed to, infected with or recovered from COVID-19 (not recorded which).

This clone has a handful of counts. The chain couples TRBV7-3 to TRBJ2-7; tentatively, D is TRBD1 (6 bases). Germline V gene lookup returns CDR1 SGHTA and CDR2 FQGTGA. V was trimmed by 2 bases and J by 2 bases, leaving 10 bases between them. The CDR3 consists of 14 residues. For the CDR3, the DNA is TGTGCCAGCAGCTTATACGCAGGGGCCTACGAGCAGTACTTC. Amino acid sequence: CASSLYAGAYEQYF. Looking up the rest from reference TRBV7-3 and TRBJ2-7 gives the full variable domain: GAGVSQTPSNKVTEKGKYVELRCDPISGHTALYWYRQSLGQGPEFLIYFQGTGAADDSGLPNDRFFAVRPEGSVSTLKIQRTERGDSAVYLCASSLYAGAYEQYFGPGTRLTVT.

The chain recombines TRBV11-3 with TRBJ1-1; D call uncertain. The length of the CDR3 is 13 residues. V was clipped by 5 bases and J by 5 bases, with 12 bases between them. The V gene's germline CDR1 is SGHNT and CDR2 YENEEA. Here the CDR3 reads CASSLLSETEAFF. In DNA, the CDR3 is TGTGCCAGCAGCCTCCTTTCCGAGACTGAAGCTTTCTTT.

This clone was seen only once. DNA of the CDR3: TGTGCCAGCAGCCCGCGACTAGCGGGAACTTACGAGCAGTACTTC. Translating gives CASSPRLAGTYEQYF. This chain uses TRBV7-9 with TRBJ2-7, with 11 bases identical to TRBD2. V trimming: 5 bases; J trimming: 4 bases; junction bases outside the gene matches: 7. This CDR3 has 15 amino acids. In germline, CDR1 is SEHNR, CDR2 FQNEAQ (reference sequence).

The chain joins TRBV7-2 to TRBJ2-1; 7 bases map to TRBD2. The CDR3 runs 18 residues. CDR1 SGHTA and CDR2 FQGNSA come from the germline V gene. V lost 5 bases, J lost 0 bases, and 13 bases stayed unmatched. The CDR3 sequence is CASSPWTASGRSYNEQFF. The CDR3 DNA is TGTGCCAGCAGCCCCTGGACCGCTAGCGGACGCTCCTACAATGAGCAGTTCTTC.

In its sample, this clone ranks as medium-sized. V gene TRBV19 combines with J gene TRBJ2-7, with a possible D match to TRBD2 (6 bases). V dropped 5 bases and J dropped 3 bases, with 20 bases sitting between them. This CDR3 has 16 residues. Germline values: CDR1 LNHDA, CDR2 SQIVND (reference sequence). The CDR3 DNA follows: TGTGCCAGTAGTCCCCAACGGGGTTGGGAGGTCTACGAGCAGTACTTC. The encoded protein is CASSPQRGWEVYEQYF. The full variable domain, its missing parts supplied by reference TRBV19 and TRBJ2-7, is DGGITQSPKYLFRKEGQNVTLSCEQNLNHDAMYWYRQDPGQGLRLIYYSQIVNDFQKGDIAEGYSVSREKKESFPLTVTSAQKNPTAFYLCASSPQRGWEVYEQYFGPGTRLTVT.

The chain couples TRBV3-1 (or the pseudogene TRBV3-2) to TRBJ2-1, with TRBD2 identical over 8 bases. J gave up 10 bases and V 0 bases, and 14 bases lay outside the gene matches. The CDR3 runs 17 residues. Germline V gene lookup returns CDR1 LGHDT and CDR2 YNNKEL (reference sequence). The CDR3 loop is CASSQEAGLGRGGEQFF. CDR3 DNA: TGTGCCAGCAGCCAAGAAGCGGGACTAGGAAGGGGTGGGGAGCAGTTCTTC.

CDR3 coding DNA: TGTGCCACCAGTGATTCGCCGACAGGGGGCGATTGGTCTCCTGGGGAGCTGTTTTTT. Protein: CATSDSPTGGDWSPGELFF. The chain is built from TRBV24-1 and TRBJ2-2; 10 bases map to TRBD1. V dropped 2 bases and J dropped 8; count of bases not matched to a gene: 16. Germline V gene data show CDR1 as KGHDR and CDR2 as SFDVKD. There are 19 residues in the CDR3.

The chain couples TRBV2 to TRBJ1-1; D gene uncertain. The germline V gene encodes CDR1 SNHLY and CDR2 FYNNEI. CDR3 length equals 13 residues. With 3 bases removed from V and 1 base from J, the gap between germline ends came to 6 bases. For the CDR3, the DNA is TGTGCCAGCAGTGAGGGCAGGAACACTGAAGCTTTCTTT. Amino acid sequence: CASSEGRNTEAFF.

V gene TRBV28 combines with J gene TRBJ2-5; 11 bases are shared with TRBD1. Losses at the gene ends were 6 bases for V and 5 bases for J; bases not matched to a gene: 8. CDR3 length: 15 amino acids. Germline CDR1 is MDHEN and CDR2 is SYDVKM. This chain's CDR3 is CASSSGQGAWETQYF. The CDR3 DNA follows: TGTGCCAGCAGCTCCGGACAGGGGGCTTGGGAGACCCAGTACTTC.